The T cell receptor (beta chain) under discussion was sequenced for a study of blood T cells in healthy people across ages. General observations from the study: The percentage of naive T cells correlated strongly with TCR beta diversity.

V shed 7 bases and J 2 bases; nucleotides not matched to a gene: 5. In germline, CDR1 is SGHVS, CDR2 FQNEAQ. This CDR3 has 15 amino acids. Together with a sample-barcoded 5' primer, a J-beta primer mix was included in a second PCR lasting about 6 to 11 cycles. Tagging of each cDNA molecule was performed by a template-switch adaptor with 12 random nucleotides. At least 3 million CDR3-containing paired-end reads were obtained per sample. TCRdb reanalysed the 5' RACE reads using MiXCR and keeps one entry per CDR3 protein. The sample includes about 930,000 distinct CDR3 sequences, 25% to 35% of them seen just once. This clonotype was detected a few times. What it binds is not known. These records were also assigned to another study, of T cells of mothers and their children.

This receptor was taken from a woman in her forties in good health. The V call is TRBV7-8, the J call TRBJ2-1; 10 bases are a match to TRBD2. The sequenced sample consisted of blood. CDR3 sequence reads: CASTPSGGAYNEQFF. The CDR3 DNA reads TGTGCCAGCACCCCTAGCGGGGGCGCCTACAATGAGCAGTTCTTC.